Described below is a single T cell receptor (beta chain) sequence and its context. Its antigen is unidentified. The entry originates in a study of cytomegalovirus exposure and HLA in healthy donors. Study overall: The same platform was used for the roughly 130 validation repertoires and the 650 to 800 first-cohort repertoires, a later analysis reported.

V dropped 10 bases and J dropped 0 bases, with 9 bases sitting between them. CDR1 is MDHEN and CDR2 is SYDVKM in the germline V gene. The CDR3 runs 12 residues. TCRdb's table, derived via immunoSEQ multiplex PCR, lists solely in-frame clones and lacks some. The sample includes roughly 300,000 clones, 70% to 90% of them seen just once. Overall study findings and caveats: Most TCR sequences showed up rarely, but some public TCRs showed up in many donors. A list of about 180 TCR beta chains associated with cytomegalovirus was given. One later analysis, an examination of the 100 to 150 validation repertoires, found that first-cohort TCR clusters tended to co-occur in them.

Sequenced input: PBMCs. This receptor was taken from a woman between 18 and 29 years old in good health and CMV-seronegative. The chain employs TRBV28 and TRBJ1-1; D unresolved. In DNA form, the CDR3 reads TGTGCCACCCGGGAGGTGAACACTGAAGCTTTCTTT. Its translation is CATREVNTEAFF.